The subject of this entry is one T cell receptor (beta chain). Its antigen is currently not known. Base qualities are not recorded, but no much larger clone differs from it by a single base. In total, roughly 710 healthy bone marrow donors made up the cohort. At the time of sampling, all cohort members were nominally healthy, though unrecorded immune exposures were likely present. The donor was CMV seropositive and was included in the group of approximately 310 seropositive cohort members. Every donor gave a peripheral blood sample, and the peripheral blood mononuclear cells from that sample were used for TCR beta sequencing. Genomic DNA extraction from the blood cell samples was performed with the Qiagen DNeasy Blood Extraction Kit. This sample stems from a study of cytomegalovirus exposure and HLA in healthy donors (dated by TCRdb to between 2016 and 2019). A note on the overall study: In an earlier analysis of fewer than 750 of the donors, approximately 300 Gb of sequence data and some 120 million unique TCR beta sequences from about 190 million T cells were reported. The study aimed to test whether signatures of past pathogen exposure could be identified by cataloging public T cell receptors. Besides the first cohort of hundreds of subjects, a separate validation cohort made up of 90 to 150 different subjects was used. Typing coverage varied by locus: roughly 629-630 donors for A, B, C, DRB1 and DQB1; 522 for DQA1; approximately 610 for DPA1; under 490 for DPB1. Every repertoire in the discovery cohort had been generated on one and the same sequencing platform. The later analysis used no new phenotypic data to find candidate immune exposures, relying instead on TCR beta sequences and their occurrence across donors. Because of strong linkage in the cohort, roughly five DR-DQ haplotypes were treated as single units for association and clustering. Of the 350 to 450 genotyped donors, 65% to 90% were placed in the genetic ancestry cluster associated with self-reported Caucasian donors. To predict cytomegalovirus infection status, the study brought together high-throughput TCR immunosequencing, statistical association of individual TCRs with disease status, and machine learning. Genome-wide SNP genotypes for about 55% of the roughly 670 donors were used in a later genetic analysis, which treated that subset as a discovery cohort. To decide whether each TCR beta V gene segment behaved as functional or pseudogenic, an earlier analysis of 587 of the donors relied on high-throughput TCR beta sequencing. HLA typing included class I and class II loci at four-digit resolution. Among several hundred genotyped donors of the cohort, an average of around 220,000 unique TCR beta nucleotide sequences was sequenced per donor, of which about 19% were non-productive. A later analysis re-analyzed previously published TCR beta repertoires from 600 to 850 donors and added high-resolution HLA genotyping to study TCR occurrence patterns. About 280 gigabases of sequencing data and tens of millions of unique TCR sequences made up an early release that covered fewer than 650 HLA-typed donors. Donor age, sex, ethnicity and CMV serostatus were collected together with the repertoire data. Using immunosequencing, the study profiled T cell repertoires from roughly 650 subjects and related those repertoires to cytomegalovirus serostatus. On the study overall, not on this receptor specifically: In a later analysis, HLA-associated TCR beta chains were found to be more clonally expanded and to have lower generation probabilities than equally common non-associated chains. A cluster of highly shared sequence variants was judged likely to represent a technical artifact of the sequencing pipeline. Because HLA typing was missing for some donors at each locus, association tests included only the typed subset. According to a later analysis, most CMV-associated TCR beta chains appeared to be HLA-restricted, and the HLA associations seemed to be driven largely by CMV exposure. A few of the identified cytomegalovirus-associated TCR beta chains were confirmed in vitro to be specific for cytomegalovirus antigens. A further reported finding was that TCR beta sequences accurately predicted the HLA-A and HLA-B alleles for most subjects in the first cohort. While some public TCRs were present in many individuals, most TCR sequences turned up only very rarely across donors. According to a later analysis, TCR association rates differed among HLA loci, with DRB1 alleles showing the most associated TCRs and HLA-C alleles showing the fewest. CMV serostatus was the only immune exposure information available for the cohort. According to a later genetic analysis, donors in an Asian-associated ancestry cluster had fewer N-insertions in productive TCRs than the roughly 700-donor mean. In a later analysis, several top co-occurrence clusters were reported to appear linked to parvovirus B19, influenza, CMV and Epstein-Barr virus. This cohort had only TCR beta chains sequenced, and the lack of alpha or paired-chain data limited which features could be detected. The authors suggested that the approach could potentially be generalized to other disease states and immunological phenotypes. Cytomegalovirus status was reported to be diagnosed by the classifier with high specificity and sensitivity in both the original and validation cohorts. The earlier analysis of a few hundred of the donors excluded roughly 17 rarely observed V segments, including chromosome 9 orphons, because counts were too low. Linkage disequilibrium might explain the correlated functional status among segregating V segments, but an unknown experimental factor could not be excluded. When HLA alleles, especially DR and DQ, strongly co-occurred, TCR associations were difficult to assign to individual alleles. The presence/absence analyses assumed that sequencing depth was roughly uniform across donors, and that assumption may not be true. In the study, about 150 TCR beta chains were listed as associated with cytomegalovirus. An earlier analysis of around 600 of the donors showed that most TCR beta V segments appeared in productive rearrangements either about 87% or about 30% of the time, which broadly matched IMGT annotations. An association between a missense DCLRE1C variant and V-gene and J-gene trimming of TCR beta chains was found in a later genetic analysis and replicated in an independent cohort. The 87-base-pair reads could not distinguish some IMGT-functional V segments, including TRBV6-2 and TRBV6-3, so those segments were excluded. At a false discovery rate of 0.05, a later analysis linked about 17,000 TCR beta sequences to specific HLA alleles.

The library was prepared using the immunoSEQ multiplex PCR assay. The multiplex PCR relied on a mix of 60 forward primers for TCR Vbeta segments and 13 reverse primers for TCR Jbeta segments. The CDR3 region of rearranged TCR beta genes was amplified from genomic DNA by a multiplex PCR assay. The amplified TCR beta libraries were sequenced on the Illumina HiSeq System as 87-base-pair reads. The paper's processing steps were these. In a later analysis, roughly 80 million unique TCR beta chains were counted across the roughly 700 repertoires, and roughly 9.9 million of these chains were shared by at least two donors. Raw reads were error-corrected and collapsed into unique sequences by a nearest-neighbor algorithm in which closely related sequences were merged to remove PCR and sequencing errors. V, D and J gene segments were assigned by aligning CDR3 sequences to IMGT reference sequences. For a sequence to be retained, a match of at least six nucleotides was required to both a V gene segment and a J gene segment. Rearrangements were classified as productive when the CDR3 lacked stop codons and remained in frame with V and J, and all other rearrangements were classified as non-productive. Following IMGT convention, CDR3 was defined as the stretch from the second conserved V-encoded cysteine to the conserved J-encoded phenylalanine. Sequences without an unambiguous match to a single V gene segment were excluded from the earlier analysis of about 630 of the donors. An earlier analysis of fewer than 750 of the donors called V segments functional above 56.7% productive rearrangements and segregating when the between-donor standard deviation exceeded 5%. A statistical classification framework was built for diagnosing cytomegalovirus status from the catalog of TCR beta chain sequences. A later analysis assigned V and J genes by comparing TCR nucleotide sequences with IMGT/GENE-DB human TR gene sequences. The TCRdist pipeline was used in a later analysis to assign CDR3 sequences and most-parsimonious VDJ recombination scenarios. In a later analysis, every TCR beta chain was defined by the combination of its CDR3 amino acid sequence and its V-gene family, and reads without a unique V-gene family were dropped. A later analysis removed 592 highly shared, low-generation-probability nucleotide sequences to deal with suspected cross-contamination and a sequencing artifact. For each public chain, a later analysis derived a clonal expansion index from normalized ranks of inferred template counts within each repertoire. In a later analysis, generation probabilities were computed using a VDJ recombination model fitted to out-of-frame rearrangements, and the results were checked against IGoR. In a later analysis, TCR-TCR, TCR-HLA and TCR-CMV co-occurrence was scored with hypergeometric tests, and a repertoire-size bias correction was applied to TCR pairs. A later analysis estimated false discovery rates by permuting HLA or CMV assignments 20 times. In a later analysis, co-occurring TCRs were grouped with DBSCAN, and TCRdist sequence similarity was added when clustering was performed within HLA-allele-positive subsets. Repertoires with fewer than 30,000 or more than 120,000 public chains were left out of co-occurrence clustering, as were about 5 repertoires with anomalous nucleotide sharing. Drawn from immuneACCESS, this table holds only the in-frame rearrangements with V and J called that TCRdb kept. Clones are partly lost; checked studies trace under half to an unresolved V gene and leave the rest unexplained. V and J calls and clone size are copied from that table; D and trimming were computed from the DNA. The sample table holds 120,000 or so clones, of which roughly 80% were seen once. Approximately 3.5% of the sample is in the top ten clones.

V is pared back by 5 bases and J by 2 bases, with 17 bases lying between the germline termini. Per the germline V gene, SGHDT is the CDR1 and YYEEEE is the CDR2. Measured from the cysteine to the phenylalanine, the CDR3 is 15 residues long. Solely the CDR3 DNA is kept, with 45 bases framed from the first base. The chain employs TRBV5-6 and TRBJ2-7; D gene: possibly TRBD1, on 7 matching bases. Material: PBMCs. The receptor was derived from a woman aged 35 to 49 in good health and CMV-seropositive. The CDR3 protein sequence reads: CASRGRTGTAYEQYF. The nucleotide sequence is TGTGCCAGCAGGGGGAGGACAGGTACGGCCTACGAGCAGTACTTC.